This TCR beta chain comes out of a study of CD8 T cells in Susac syndrome. Regarding the study as a whole: Clonal expansion was present among Susac CD8+ cells. This expansion reached its peak in TEMRA cells and in active patients.

RNA amounts of about 0.5 to 1 ug underwent reverse transcription with random hexamers. TCRdb fed the immunoSEQ multiplex PCR reads into MiXCR, producing one record per CDR3 protein. The sample includes about 120,000 distinct CDR3 sequences, about 93% of them seen just once. Turning to this clonotype: Its matching antigen is unknown.

The CDR3 totals 15 residues. Germline CDR1 is SGHAT and CDR2 is FQNNGV. Trimming took 10 bases from V and 2 from J, leaving 15 bases between them. The clonotype originates from a human donor with Susac syndrome. V usage is TRBV11-2 and J usage is TRBJ1-6; no clear D. Sequencing was performed on CD8+ T cells from PBMCs. CDR3 nucleotide sequence: TGTGCCACTAGAGGCGGGAGCCCCTATAATTCACCCCTCCACTTT. It is translated as CATRGGSPYNSPLHF.